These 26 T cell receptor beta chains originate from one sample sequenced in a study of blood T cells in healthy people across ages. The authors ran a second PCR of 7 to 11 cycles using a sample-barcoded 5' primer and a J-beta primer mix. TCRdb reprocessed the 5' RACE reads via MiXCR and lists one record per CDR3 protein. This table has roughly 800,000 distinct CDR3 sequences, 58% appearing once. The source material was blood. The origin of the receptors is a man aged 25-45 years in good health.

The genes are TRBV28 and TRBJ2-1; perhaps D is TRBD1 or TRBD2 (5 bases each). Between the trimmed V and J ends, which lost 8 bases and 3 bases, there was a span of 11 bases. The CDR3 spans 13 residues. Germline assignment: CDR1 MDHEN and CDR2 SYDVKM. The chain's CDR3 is CASYEGNYNEQFF. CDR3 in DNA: TGTGCCAGCTATGAGGGGAACTACAATGAGCAGTTCTTC. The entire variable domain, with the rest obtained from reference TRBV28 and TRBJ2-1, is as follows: DVKVTQSSRYLVKRTGEKVFLECVQDMDHENMFWYRQDPGLGLRLIYFSYDVKMKEKGDIPEGYSVSREKKERFSLILESASTNQTSMYLCASYEGNYNEQFFGPGTRLTVL.

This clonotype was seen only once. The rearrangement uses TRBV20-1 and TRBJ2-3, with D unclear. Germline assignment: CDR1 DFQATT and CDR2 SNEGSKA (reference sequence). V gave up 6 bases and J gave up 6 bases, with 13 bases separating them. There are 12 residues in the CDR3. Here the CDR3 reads CSAQIRVDTQYF. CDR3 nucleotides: TGCAGTGCCCAAATCCGGGTCGATACGCAGTATTTT.

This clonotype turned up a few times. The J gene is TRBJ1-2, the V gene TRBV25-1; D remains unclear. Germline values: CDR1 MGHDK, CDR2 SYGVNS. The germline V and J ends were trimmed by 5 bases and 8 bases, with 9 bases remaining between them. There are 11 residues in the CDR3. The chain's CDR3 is CASSSLRGYTF. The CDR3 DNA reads TGTGCCAGCAGTTCACTTAGGGGCTACACCTTC.

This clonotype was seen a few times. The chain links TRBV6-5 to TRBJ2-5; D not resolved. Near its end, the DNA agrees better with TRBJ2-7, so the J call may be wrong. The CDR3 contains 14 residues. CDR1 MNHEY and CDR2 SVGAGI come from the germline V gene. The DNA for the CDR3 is TGTGCCAGCAGTTACTCCGAACCCACGGCCGAGCAGTACTTC. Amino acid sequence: CASSYSEPTAEQYF.

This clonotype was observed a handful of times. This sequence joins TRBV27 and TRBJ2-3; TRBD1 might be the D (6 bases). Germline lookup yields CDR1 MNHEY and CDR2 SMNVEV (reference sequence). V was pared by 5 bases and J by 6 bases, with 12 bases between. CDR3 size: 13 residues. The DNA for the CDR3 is TGTGCCAGCAGTGTTGGGGGCGGGGATACGCAGTATTTT. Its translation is CASSVGGGDTQYF.

CDR3 protein: CSARVRGSSGANVLTF. The CDR3 DNA follows: TGCAGTGCTAGAGTGCGAGGGAGTTCTGGGGCCAACGTCCTGACTTTC. The V and J genes are TRBV20-1 and TRBJ2-6; the D gene is possibly TRBD2 (5 bases). Per the germline V gene, CDR1 is DFQATT and CDR2 is SNEGSKA (reference sequence). V shed 1 base and J shed 1 base, with 11 bases lying between them. The length of the CDR3 is 16 residues.

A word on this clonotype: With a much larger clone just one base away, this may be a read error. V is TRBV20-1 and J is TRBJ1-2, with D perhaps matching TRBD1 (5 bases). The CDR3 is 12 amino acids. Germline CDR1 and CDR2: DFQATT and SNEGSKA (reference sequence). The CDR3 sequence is CGAKDNYYGYTF. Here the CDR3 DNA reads TGCGGTGCGAAGGACAACTACTATGGCTACACCTTC.

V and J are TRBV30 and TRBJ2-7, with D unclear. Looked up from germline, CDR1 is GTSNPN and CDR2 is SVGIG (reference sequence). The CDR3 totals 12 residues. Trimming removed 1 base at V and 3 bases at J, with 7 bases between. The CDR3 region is CAWSAPLYEQYF. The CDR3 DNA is TGTGCCTGGAGTGCTCCGCTCTACGAGCAGTACTTC.

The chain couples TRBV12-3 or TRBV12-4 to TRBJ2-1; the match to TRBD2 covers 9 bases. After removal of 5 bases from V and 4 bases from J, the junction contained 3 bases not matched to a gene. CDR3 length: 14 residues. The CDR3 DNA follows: TGTGCCAGCAGTCCCCTAGCGGGATACAATGAGCAGTTCTTC. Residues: CASSPLAGYNEQFF.

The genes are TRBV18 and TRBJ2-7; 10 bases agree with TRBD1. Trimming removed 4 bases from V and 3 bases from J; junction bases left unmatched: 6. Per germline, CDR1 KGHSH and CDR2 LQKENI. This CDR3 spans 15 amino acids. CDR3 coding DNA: TGTGCCAGCTCACGGGGAGGGACAGGGGACTACGAGCAGTACTTC. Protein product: CASSRGGTGDYEQYF.

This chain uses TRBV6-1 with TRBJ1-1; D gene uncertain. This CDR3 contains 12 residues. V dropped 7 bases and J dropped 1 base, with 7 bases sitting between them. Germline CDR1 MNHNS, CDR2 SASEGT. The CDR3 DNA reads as TGTGCCAGCAAATCCCGGAACACTGAAGCTTTCTTT. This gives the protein CASKSRNTEAFF.

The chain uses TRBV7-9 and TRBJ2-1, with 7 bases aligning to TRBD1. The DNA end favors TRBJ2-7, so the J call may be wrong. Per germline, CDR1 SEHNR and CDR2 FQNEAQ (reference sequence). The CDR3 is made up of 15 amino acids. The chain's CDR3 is CASSSTQGPGDEQYF. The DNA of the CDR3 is TGTGCCAGCAGCTCGACACAGGGGCCCGGGGACGAGCAGTACTTC.

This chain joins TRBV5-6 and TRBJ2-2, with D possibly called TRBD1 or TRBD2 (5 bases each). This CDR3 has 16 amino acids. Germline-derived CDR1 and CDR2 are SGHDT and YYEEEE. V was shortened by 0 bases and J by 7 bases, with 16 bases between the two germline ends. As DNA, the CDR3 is TGTGCCAGCAGCTTGGGGGGACCCATGAAGAGCGGGGAGCTGTTTTTT. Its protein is CASSLGGPMKSGELFF. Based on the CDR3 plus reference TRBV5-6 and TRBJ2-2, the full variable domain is DAGVTQSPTHLIKTRGQQVTLRCSPKSGHDTVSWYQQALGQGPQFIFQYYEEEERQRGNFPDRFSGHQFPNYSSELNVNALLLGDSALYLCASSLGGPMKSGELFFGEGSRLTVL.

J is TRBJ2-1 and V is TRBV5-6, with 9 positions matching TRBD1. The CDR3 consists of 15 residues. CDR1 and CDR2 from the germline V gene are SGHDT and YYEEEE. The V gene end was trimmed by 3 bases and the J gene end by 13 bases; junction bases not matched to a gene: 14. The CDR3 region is CASSYLTGGPETQFF. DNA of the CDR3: TGTGCCAGCAGCTACCTCACAGGGGGCCCAGAGACCCAGTTCTTC. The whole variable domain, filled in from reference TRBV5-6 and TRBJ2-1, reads DAGVTQSPTHLIKTRGQQVTLRCSPKSGHDTVSWYQQALGQGPQFIFQYYEEEERQRGNFPDRFSGHQFPNYSSELNVNALLLGDSALYLCASSYLTGGPETQFFGPGTRLTVL.

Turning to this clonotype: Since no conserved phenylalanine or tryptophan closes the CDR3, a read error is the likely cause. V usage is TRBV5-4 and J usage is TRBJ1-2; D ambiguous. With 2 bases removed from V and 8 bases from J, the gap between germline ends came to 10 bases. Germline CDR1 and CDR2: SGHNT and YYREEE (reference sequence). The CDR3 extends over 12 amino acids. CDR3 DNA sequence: TGTGCCAGCAGCTTACGACCATCCGGCTACACCCTC. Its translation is CASSLRPSGYTL.

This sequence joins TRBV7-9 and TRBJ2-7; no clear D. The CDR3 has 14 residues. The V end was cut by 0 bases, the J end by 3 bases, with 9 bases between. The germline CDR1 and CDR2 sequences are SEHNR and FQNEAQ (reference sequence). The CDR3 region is CASSLAFGSYEQYF. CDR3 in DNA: TGTGCCAGCAGCTTAGCCTTCGGAAGCTACGAGCAGTACTTC. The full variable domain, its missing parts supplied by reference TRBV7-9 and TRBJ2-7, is DTGVSQNPRHKITKRGQNVTFRCDPISEHNRLYWYRQTLGQGPEFLTYFQNEAQLEKSRLLSDRFSAERPKGSFSTLEIQRTEQGDSAMYLCASSLAFGSYEQYFGPGTRLTVT.

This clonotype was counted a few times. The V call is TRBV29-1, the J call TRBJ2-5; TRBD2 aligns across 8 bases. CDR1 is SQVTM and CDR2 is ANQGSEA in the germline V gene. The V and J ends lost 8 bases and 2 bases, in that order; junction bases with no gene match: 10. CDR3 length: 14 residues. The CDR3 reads CSTFGGGQQETQYF. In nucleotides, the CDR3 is TGCAGCACTTTCGGGGGGGGACAACAAGAGACCCAGTACTTC.

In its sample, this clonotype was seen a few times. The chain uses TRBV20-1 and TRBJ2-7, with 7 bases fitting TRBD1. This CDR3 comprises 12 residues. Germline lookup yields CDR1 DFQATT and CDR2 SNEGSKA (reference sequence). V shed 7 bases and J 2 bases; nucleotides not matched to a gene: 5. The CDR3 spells CSVGDSTYEQYF. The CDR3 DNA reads TGCAGTGTAGGGGACAGTACCTACGAGCAGTACTTC.

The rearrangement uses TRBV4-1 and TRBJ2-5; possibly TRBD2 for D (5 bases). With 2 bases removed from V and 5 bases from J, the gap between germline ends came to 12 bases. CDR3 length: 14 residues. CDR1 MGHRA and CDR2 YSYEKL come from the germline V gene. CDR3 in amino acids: CASSQSHSEETQYF. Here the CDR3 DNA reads TGCGCCAGCAGCCAAAGCCATAGCGAGGAGACCCAGTACTTC.

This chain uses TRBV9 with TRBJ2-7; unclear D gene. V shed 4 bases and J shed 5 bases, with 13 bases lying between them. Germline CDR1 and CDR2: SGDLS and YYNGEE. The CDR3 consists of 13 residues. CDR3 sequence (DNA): TGTGCCAGCAGCCCCAGCTCCGCGGACGAGCAGTACTTC. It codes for CASSPSSADEQYF.

CDR3 bases: TGTGCCACTAGTCTAGCGGGGAACACAGATACGCAGTATTTT. It translates to CATSLAGNTDTQYF. The chain has TRBV7-6 and TRBJ2-3; 9 bases line up with TRBD2. Germline loops: CDR1 SGHVS, CDR2 FNYEAQ. This CDR3 has 14 residues. V gave up 10 bases and J gave up 2 bases; unmatched junction bases: 7.

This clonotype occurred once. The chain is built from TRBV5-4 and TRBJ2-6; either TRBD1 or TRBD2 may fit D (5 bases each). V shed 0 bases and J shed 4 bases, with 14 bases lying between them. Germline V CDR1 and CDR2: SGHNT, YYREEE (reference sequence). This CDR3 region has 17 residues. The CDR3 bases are TGTGCCAGCAGCTTGGGGAGCGAGGGACCCGGGGCCAACGTCCTGACTTTC. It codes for CASSLGSEGPGANVLTF.

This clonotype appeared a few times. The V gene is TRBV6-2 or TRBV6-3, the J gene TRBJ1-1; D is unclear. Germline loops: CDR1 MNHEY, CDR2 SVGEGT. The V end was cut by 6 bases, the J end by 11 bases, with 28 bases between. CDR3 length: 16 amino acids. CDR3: CASRPNSGGFQDAAFF. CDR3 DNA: TGTGCCAGCAGACCTAACTCGGGTGGTTTTCAGGACGCGGCTTTCTTT.

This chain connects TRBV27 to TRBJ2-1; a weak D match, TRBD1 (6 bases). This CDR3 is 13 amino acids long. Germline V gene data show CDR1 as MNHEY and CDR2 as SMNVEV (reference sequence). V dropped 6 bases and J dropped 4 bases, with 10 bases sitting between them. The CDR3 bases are TGTGCCAGCAGAACGACAGGTTACAATGAGCAGTTCTTC. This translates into CASRTTGYNEQFF.

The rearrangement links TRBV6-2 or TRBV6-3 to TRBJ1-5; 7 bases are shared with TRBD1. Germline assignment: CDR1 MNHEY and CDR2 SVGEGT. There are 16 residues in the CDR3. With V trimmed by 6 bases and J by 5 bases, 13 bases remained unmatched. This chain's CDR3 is CASSQSRGRGDQPQHF. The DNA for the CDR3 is TGTGCCAGCAGCCAATCTAGGGGGCGAGGTGATCAGCCCCAGCATTTT.

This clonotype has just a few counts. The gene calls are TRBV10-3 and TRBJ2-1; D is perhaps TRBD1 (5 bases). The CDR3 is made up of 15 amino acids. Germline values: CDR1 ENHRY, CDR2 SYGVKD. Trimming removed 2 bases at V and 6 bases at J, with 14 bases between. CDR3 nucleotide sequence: TGTGCCATCAGTGAGCCACAGGAAGGGTCCAATGAGCAGTTCTTC. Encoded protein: CAISEPQEGSNEQFF.